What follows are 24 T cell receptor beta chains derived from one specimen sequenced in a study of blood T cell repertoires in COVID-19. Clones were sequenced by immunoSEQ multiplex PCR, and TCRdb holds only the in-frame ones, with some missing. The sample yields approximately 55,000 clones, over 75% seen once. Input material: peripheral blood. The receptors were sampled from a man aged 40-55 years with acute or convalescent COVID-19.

The CDR3 region has the DNA TGTGCCAGCAGCCGGGCGGGCAAGAGCTCCTACGAGCAGTACTTC. It is translated as CASSRAGKSSYEQYF. This sequence joins TRBV7-9 and TRBJ2-7, with D possibly TRBD2 on 5 matching bases. The CDR3 has 15 amino acids. Germline V gene sequence: CDR1 SEHNR, CDR2 FQNEAQ (reference sequence). V lost 5 bases, J lost 0 bases, and 14 bases lay in between.

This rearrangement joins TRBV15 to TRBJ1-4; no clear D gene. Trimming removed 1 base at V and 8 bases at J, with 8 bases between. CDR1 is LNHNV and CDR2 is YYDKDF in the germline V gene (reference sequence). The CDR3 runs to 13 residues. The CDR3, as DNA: TGTGCCACCAGCAGAGCCCTCCGGGAAAAACTGTTTTTT. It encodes CATSRALREKLFF. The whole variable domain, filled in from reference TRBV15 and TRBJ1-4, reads DAMVIQNPRYQVTQFGKPVTLSCSQTLNHNVMYWYQQKSSQAPKLLFHYYDKDFNNEADTPDNFQSRRPNTSFCFLDIRSPGLGDTAMYLCATSRALREKLFFGSGTQLSVL.

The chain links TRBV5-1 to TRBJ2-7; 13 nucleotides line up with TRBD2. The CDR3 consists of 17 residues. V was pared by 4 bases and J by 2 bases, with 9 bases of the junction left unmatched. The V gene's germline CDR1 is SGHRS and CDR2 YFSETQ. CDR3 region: CASSPSGLAGLPYEQYF. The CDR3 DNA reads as TGCGCCAGCAGCCCTTCGGGACTAGCGGGACTTCCCTACGAGCAGTACTTC.

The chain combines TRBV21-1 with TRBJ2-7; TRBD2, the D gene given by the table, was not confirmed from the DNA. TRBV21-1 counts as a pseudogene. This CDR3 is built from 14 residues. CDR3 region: CASSKAHGTYEQYF. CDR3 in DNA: TGTGCCAGCAGCAAAGCCCACGGGACCTACGAGCAGTACTTC.

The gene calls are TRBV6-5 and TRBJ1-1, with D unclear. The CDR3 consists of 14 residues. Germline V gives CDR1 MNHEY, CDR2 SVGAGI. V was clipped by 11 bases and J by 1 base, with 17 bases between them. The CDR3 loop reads CALEGVSPNTEAFF. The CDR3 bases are TGTGCCCTGGAGGGAGTGAGCCCGAACACTGAAGCTTTCTTT.

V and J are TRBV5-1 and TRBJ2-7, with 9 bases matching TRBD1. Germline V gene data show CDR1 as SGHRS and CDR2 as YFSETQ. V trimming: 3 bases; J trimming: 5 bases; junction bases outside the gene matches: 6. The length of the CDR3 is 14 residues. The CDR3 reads CASSSAGTGNEQYF. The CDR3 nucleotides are TGCGCCAGCAGCTCTGCCGGGACAGGGAACGAGCAGTACTTC. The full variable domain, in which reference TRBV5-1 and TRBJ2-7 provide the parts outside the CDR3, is KAGVTQTPRYLIKTRGQQVTLSCSPISGHRSVSWYQQTPGQGLQFLFEYFSETQRNKGNFPGRFSGRQFSNSRSEMNVSTLELGDSALYLCASSSAGTGNEQYFGPGTRLTVT.

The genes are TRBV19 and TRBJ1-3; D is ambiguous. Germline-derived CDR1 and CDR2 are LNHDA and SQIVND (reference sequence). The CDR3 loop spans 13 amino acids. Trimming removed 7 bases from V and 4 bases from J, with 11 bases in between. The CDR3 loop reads CASTAAGGNTIYF. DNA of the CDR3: TGTGCCAGTACAGCTGCGGGAGGAAACACCATATATTTT.

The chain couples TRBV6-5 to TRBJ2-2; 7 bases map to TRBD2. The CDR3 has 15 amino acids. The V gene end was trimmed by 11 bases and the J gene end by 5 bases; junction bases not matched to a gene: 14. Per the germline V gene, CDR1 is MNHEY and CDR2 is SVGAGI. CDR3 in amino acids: CAAREPLVGTGELFF. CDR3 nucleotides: TGTGCCGCGCGGGAGCCCCTGGTGGGAACCGGGGAGCTGTTTTTT.

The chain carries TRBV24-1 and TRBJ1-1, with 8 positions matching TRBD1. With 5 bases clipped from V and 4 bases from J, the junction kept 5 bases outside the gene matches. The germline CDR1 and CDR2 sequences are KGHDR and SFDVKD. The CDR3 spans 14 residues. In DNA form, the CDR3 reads TGTGCCACCAGTGCCGGGACAGGTCGCACTGAAGCTTTCTTT. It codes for CATSAGTGRTEAFF.

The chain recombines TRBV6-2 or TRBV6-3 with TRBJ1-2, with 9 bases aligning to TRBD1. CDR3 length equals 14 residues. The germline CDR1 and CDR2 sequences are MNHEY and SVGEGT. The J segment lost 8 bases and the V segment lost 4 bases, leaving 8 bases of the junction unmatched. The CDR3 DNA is TGTGCCAGCAGTTTTGGACAGGGGTCAGGAGGCTACACCTTC. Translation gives CASSFGQGSGGYTF.

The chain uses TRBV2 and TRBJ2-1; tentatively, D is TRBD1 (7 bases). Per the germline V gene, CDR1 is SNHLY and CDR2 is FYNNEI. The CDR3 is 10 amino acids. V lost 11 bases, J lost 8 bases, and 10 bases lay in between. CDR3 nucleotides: TGTGCCGGCGGGACAGATGAGCAGTTCTTC. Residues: CAGGTDEQFF.

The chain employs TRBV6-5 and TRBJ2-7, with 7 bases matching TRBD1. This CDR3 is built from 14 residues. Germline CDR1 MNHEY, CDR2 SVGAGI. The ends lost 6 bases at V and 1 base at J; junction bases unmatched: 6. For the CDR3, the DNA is TGTGCCAGCAGCGACAGGGTCTTTTCCTACGAGCAGTACTTC. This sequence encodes CASSDRVFSYEQYF.

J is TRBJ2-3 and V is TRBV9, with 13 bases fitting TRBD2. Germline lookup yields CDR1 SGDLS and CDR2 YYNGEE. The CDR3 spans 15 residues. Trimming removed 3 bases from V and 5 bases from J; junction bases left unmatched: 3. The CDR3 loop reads CASSARLAGGDTQYF. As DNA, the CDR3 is TGTGCCAGCAGCGCCAGACTAGCGGGAGGAGATACGCAGTATTTT.

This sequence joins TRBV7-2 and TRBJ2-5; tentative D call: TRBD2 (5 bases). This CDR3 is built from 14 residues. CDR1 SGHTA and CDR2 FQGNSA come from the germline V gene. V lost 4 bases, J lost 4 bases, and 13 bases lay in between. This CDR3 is CASSSGGVGETQYF. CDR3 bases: TGTGCCAGCAGCTCCGGAGGAGTCGGAGAGACCCAGTACTTC.

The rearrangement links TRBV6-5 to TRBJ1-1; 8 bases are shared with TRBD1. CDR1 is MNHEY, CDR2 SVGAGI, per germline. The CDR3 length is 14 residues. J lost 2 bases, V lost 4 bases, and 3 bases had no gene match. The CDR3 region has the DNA TGTGCCAGCAGTTCCGGGACAGGCAACACTGAAGCTTTCTTT. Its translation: CASSSGTGNTEAFF.

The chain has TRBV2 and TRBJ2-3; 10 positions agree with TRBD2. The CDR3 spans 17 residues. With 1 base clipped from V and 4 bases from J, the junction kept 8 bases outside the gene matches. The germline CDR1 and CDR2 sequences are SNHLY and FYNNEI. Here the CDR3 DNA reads TGTGCCAGCAGTGAAGGGGTTACTAGCGGGATTGCAGATACGCAGTATTTT. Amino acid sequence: CASSEGVTSGIADTQYF.

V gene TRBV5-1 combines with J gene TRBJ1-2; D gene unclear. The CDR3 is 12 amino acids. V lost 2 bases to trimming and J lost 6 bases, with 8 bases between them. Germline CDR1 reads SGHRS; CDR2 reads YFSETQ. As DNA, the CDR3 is TGCGCCAGCAGCTTTGAGAGAGATGGCTACACCTTC. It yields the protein CASSFERDGYTF.

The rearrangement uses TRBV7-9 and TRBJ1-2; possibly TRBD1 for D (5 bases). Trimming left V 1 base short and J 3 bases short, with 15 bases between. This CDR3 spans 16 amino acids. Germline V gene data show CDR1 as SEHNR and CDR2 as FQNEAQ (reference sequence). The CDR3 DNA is TGTGCCAGCAGCTTAGACGGGGGACCTGGGGACTATGGCTACACCTTC. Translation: CASSLDGGPGDYGYTF. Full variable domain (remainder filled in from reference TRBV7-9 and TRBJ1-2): DTGVSQNPRHKITKRGQNVTFRCDPISEHNRLYWYRQTLGQGPEFLTYFQNEAQLEKSRLLSDRFSAERPKGSFSTLEIQRTEQGDSAMYLCASSLDGGPGDYGYTFGSGTRLTVV.

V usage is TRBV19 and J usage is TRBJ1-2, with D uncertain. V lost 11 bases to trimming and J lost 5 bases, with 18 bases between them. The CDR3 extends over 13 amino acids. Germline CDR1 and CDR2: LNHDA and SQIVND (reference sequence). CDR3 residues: CASSAKGGYGYTF. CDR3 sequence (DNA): TGTGCCTCTTCAGCCAAGGGAGGGTATGGCTACACCTTC.

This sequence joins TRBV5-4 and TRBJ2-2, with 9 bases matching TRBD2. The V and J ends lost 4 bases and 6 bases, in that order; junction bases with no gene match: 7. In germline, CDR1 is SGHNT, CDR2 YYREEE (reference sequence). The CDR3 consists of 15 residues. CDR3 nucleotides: TGTGCCAGCAGCCCGGGTAGCGGGAGTCCCGGGGAGCTGTTTTTT. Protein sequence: CASSPGSGSPGELFF.

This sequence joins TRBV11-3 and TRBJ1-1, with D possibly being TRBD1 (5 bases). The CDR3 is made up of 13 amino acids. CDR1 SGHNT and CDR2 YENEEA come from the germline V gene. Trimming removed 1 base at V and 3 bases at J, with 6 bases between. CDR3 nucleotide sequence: TGTGCCAGCAGCTTAGTAGGGGACACTGAAGCTTTCTTT. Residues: CASSLVGDTEAFF.

CDR3 nucleotide sequence: TGTGCCAGCTCACCCACTTCTGACTCCCGGCGGCAGTACTTC. Its protein is CASSPTSDSRRQYF. This sequence joins TRBV18 and TRBJ2-7; D gene ambiguous. From germline, CDR1 is KGHSH and CDR2 LQKENI. The CDR3 is made up of 14 amino acids. V was cut by 3 bases and J by 9 bases, with 18 bases left in between.

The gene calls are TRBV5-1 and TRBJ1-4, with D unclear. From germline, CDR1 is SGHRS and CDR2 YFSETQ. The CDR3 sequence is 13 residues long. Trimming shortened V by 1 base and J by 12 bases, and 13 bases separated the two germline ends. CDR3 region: CASSLIIGQELFF. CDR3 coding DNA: TGCGCCAGCAGCTTGATTATCGGTCAGGAACTGTTTTTT.

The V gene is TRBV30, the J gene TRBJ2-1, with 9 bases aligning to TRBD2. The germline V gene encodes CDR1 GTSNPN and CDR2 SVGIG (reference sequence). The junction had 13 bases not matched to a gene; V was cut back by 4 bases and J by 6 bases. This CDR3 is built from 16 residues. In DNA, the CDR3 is TGTGCCTGGAAACCGCTAGCGGGAAGGGTTAGCAATGAGCAGTTCTTC. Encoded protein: CAWKPLAGRVSNEQFF.